This TCR beta chain was sequenced during a study of blood T cell repertoires in COVID-19. The participants were between about 18 and 90 years old and came from roughly 24 US areas. The study counted Cohort 3 donors as recovered given two negative PCRs, clearance, or symptom resolution. V was clipped by 1 base and J by 6 bases; unmatched bases: 4. Germline V gene data show CDR1 as LGHDT and CDR2 as YNNKEL (reference sequence). This CDR3 has 14 residues. As processed by the authors: The authors estimated nucleated cell counts from reference gene primer amplification. Some clones are missing from TCRdb's copy, which holds only in-frame ones; the method was immunoSEQ multiplex PCR. V, J and clone size are taken as reported in that table, and D and trimming were inferred from the DNA itself. The sample lists approximately 230,000 clones, about nine tenths seen once, with 15% to 18% in the top ten.

The specimen was PBMCs or T cells enriched from blood (not recorded which). The origin of this receptor is a man in his late teens or twenties who had recovered from COVID-19. This chain connects TRBV3-1 (or the pseudogene TRBV3-2) to TRBJ1-2, with 8 bases fitting TRBD1. As DNA, the CDR3 is TGTGCCAGCAGCCAAGTGCAGGGGGCGGATGGCTACACCTTC. Amino acids: CASSQVQGADGYTF.